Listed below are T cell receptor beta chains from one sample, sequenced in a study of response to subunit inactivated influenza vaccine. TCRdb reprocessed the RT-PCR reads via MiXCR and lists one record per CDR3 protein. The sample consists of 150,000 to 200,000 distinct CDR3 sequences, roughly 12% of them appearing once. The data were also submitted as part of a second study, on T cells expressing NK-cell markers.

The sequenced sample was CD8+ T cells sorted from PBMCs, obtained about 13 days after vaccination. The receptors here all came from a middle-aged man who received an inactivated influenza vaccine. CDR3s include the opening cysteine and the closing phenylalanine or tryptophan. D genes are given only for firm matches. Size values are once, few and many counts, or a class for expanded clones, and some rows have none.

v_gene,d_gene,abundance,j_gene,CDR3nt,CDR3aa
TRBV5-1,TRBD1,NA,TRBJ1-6,TGCGCCAGCAGCCCGCAACAGGGGGCAAATTCACCCCTCCACTTT,CASSPQQGANSPLHF
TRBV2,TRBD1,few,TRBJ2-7,TGTGCCAGCAGGCACGGGACAGGATTCTACGAGCAGTACTTC,CASRHGTGFYEQYF
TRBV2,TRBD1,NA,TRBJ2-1,TGTGCCAGCACCGGGACAGGGAAACGGGTTGAGCAGTTCTTC,CASTGTGKRVEQFF
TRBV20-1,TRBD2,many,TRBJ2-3,TGCAGTGCAATTCTAGCGGAGGTCCCCCCAGATACGCAGTATTTT,CSAILAEVPPDTQYF
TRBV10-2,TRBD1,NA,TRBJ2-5,TGCGCCAGCGGAACAGGGGGCCAAGAGACCCAGTACTTC,CASGTGGQETQYF
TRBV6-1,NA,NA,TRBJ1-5,TGTGCCGCCCGGGCAGGCGCTTATCAGCCCCAGCATTTT,CAARAGAYQPQHF
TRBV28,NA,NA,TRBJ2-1,TGTGCCAGCAGTTGGGTGGGTGAGCAGTTCTTC,CASSWVGEQFF
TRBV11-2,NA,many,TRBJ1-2,TGTGCCAGCGGCGATACAGGGTTTTTTGATTACACCTTC,CASGDTGFFDYTF
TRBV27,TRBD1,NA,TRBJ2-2,TGTGCCAGCAGTTTTTACACAGGGGACGGGGAGCTGTTTTTT,CASSFYTGDGELFF
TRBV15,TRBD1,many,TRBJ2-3,TGTGCCACCAACAGGGGGCCGCGCACAGATACGCAGTATTTT,CATNRGPRTDTQYF
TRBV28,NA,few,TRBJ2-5,TGTGCCAGCAGTTTAGGCAGCCCGCGGGGGACCCAGTACTTC,CASSLGSPRGTQYF
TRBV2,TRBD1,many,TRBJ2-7,TGTGCCAGCAGTGAGGGTACAGGGGTTACCTACGAGCAGTACTTC,CASSEGTGVTYEQYF
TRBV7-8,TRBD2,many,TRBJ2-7,TGTGCCAGCATGTTACCGAGTGATGGCGGGAGGACCACCTACGAGCAGTACTTC,CASMLPSDGGRTTYEQYF
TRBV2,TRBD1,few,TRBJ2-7,TGTGCCAGCAGTGACAGGGGGCCGTACGAGCAGTACTTC,CASSDRGPYEQYF
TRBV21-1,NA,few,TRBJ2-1,TGTGCCAGCAGCAAAGGGGGAAGCGGGATCCTCTCTAGGAGCTCCTACAATGAGCAGTTCTTC,CASSKGGSGILSRSSYNEQFF
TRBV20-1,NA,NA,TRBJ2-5,TGCAGTGCTAGAGATCAGTACCGATACCAAGAGACCCAGTACTTC,CSARDQYRYQETQYF
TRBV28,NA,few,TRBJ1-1,TGTGCCAGCAGTTTGGCGGCAGGGACGATGAACACTGAAGCTTTCTTT,CASSLAAGTMNTEAFF
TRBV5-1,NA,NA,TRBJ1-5,TGCGCCAGCAGCTTGGGAATGGGGGATCAGCCCCAGCATTTT,CASSLGMGDQPQHF
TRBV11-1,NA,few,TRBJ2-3,TGTGCCAGCAGCTTTTATGTAACAGATACGCAGTATTTT,CASSFYVTDTQYF
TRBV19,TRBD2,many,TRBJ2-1,TGTGCCAGTAGCTGGACTAGTGGGAGTGAGCAGTTCTTC,CASSWTSGSEQFF
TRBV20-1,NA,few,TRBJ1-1,TGCAGTGCTAGGGACCTCCGGGGTCCGGGGACTGAAGCTTTCTTT,CSARDLRGPGTEAFF
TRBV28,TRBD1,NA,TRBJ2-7,TGTGCCAGCAGGGACAGGGGATTTGGGTACGAGCAGTACTTC,CASRDRGFGYEQYF
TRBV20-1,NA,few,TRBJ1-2,TGCAGTGCTAGAGATCTTTGGGGGCCTCGGGACTATGGCTACACCTTC,CSARDLWGPRDYGYTF
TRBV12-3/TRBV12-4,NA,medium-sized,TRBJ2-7,TGTGCCAGCAGTTTGGCCCAGGGTCCCTACGAGCAGTACTTC,CASSLAQGPYEQYF
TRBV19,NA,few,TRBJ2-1,TGTGCCAGTAGTAGATCCCCGAGCTCCTACAATGAGCAGTTCTTC,CASSRSPSSYNEQFF
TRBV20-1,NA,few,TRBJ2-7,TGCAGTGCCGACGTGCCTCGGAGTGGCTCGACCTACGAGCAGTACTTC,CSADVPRSGSTYEQYF
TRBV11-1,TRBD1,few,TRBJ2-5,TGTGCCAGCAGCTCCCCCGGGACAGGGGCCGTGTACCAAGAGACCCAGTACTTC,CASSSPGTGAVYQETQYF
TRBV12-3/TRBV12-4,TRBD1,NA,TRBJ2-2,TGTGCCAGCAGTCCAGGGGGGACAGGTGTCCCCGGGGAGCTGTTTTTT,CASSPGGTGVPGELFF
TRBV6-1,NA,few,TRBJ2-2,TGTGCCAGCGCCGGGACAATACTGCGTCAGGAGCTGTTTTTT,CASAGTILRQELFF
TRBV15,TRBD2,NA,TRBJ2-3,TGTGCCACCAGCAGCCGACGGGAGGGCCATGATACGCAGTATTTT,CATSSRREGHDTQYF
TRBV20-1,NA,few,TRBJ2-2,TGCAGTGCTCGCACCCCCACCGGGGAGCTGTTTTTT,CSARTPTGELFF
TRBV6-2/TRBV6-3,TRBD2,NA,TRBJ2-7,TGTGCCAGCAGCTGGACCCTAGCGGGGCTTACCTTC,CASSWTLAGLTF
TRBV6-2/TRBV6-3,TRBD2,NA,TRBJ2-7,TGTGCCAGCAGTTACCCAGGCTACGTCAGTAGCGGGAGGGCCGGACCCTACGAGCAGTACTTC,CASSYPGYVSSGRAGPYEQYF
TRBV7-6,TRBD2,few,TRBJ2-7,TGTGCCAGCAGCTTTAGCGGGGGGCCCTCCTACGAGCAGTACTTC,CASSFSGGPSYEQYF
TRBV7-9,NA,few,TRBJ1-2,TGTGCCAGCACCTCCGGGGCCGCCCATGCCTATGGCTACACCTTC,CASTSGAAHAYGYTF
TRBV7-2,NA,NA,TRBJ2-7,TGTGCCAGCAGCTTTTGCGAGCAGTACTTC,CASSFCEQYF
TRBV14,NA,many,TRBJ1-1,TGTGCCAGCAGCCAAGATCGATGGGGTAGTGAAGCTTTCTTT,CASSQDRWGSEAFF
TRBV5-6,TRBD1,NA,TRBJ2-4,TGTGCCAGCAGCCCTCGGACAGGTCCTATTACAGCCAAAAACATTCAGTACTTC,CASSPRTGPITAKNIQYF
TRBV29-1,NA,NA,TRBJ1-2,TGCAGCGCTCAGGGGAACTATGGCTACACCTTC,CSAQGNYGYTF
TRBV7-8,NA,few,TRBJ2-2,TGTGCCAGCAGCAGACTGAAGGTGGAGACCGGGGAGCTGTTTTTT,CASSRLKVETGELFF
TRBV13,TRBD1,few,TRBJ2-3,TGTGCCAGCAGCTTGGACAGGCCAAGCACAGATACGCAGTATTTT,CASSLDRPSTDTQYF
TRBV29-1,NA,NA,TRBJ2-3,TGCAGCGTTGACTGGGTAGGCGCAGATACGCAGTATTTT,CSVDWVGADTQYF
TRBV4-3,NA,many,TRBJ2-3,TGCGCCAGCAGCCTATCTCCTTCATACGGGGACACAGATACGCAGTATTTT,CASSLSPSYGDTDTQYF
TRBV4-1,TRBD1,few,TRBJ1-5,TGCGCCAGCAGCCAAGTTTTCGGGACAGGCAATCAGCCCCAGCATTTT,CASSQVFGTGNQPQHF
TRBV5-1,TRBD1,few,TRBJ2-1,TGCGCCAGCAGCTCGGCCAGGGACAGGGGCCCTGAGCAGTTCTTC,CASSSARDRGPEQFF
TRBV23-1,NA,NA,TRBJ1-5,TGCGCCAGCAGTCAATCAAAGTCGCGTCAGCCCCAGCATTTT,CASSQSKSRQPQHF
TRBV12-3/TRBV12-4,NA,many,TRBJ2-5,TGTGCCAGCAGTTTTCTTGGTAGTCTAATGGAGACCCAGTACTTC,CASSFLGSLMETQYF
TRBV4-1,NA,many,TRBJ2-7,TGCGCCAGCAGCCAAGAAACGACCTTAGACGGCGAGCAGTACTTC,CASSQETTLDGEQYF
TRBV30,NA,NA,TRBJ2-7,TGTGCCTGGAGTGTACTGGTCGGGGGCGAGCAGTACTTC,CAWSVLVGGEQYF
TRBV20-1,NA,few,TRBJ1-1,TGCAGTGCTAGAGACCCCTTGAGGGGCACTGAAGCTTTCTTT,CSARDPLRGTEAFF
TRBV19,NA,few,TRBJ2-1,TGTGCCAGTAGTATAGTTGGCAATGAGCAGTTCTTC,CASSIVGNEQFF
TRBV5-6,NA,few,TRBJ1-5,TGTGCCAGCAGCTTAGGACCGAACAATCAGCCCCAGCATTTT,CASSLGPNNQPQHF
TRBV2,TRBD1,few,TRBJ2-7,TGTGCCAGCAGAGGTGGGACAGGGGGAAGTGAGCAGTACTTC,CASRGGTGGSEQYF